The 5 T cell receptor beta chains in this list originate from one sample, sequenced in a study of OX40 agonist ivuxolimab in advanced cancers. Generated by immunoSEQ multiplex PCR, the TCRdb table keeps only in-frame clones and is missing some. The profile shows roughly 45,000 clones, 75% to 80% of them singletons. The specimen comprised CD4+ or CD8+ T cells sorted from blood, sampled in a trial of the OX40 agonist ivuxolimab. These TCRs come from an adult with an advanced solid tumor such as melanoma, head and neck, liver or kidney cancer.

The CDR3 here is CASSFLGGRESREQYF. For the CDR3, the DNA is TGTGCCAGCAGTTTTCTAGGCGGGAGGGAGAGTCGCGAGCAGTACTTC. J is TRBJ2-7 and V is TRBV28; 9 nucleotides line up with TRBD2. The V gene's germline CDR1 is MDHEN and CDR2 SYDVKM. The CDR3 covers 16 residues. The V and J ends lost 3 bases and 6 bases, in that order; junction bases with no gene match: 12.

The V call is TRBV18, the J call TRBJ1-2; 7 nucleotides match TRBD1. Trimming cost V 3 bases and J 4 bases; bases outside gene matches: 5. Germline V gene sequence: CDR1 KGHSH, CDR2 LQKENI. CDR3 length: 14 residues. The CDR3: CASSPTTGVYGYTF. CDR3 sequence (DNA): TGTGCCAGCTCACCTACCACAGGGGTCTATGGCTACACCTTC.

CDR3 in amino acids: CASSPEQETQYF. CDR3 in DNA: TGTGCCAGCTCACCGGAGCAAGAGACCCAGTACTTC. The chain has TRBV18 and TRBJ2-5; no clear D. CDR1 and CDR2 (germline): KGHSH, LQKENI. Trimming stripped 3 bases from V and 2 bases from J, with 4 bases between. CDR3 length equals 12 residues.

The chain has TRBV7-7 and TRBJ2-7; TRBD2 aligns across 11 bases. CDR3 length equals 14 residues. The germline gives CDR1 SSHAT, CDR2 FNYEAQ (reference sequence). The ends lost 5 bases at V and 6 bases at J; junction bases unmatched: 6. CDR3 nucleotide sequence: TGTGCCAGCAGCCCTAGACTAGCGGGAACCGAGCAGTACTTC. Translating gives CASSPRLAGTEQYF.

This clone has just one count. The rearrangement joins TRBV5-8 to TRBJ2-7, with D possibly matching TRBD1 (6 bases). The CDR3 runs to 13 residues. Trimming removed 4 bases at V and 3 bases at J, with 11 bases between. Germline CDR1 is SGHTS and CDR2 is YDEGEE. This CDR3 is CASSVDRDYEQYF. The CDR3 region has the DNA TGTGCCAGCAGCGTGGACAGAGACTACGAGCAGTACTTC.